The clone carrying this TCR beta chain was seen once. These data originate in a study of cytomegalovirus exposure and HLA in healthy donors. PCR involved 60 Vbeta and 13 Jbeta primers. Produced via immunoSEQ multiplex PCR; TCRdb's table is partial and in-frame only. This table has 150,000 to 200,000 clones, over 75% appearing once. Losses at the gene ends were 1 base for V and 8 bases for J; bases not matched to a gene: 10. CDR3 length: 16 residues. Germline-derived CDR1 and CDR2 are SGHDN and FVKESK. The TCR sequence derives from a man in his fifties in good health and CMV-seropositive. Sequencing input: PBMCs. This chain connects TRBV14 to TRBJ1-4; 7 bases are a match to TRBD1. CDR3 DNA sequence: TGTGCCAGCAGCCAAGCCCCGGTCGGCAGGGGGGAAAAACTGTTTTTT. Amino acids: CASSQAPVGRGEKLFF. The full variable domain, with the rest looked up from reference TRBV14 and TRBJ1-4, is EAGVTQFPSHSVIEKGQTVTLRCDPISGHDNLYWYRRVMGKEIKFLLHFVKESKQDESGMPNNRFLAERTGGTYSTLKVQPAELEDSGVYFCASSQAPVGRGEKLFFGSGTQLSVL.